The clone carrying this TCR beta chain was observed a few times. The antigen is not known. The sample is drawn from a study of cytomegalovirus exposure and HLA in healthy donors. V lost 2 bases and J lost 1; bases outside the gene matches: 9. The germline V gene has CDR1 SGHTS and CDR2 YDEGEE. The CDR3 is made up of 17 amino acids. Primers: 60 Vbeta forward and 13 Jbeta reverse. Sequenced by immunoSEQ multiplex PCR; TCRdb stores in-frame clones only, minus some. The data contain fewer than 120,000 clones, 86% of them singletons. The study's findings and limits: A later analysis reported that several of the most significant clusters appeared to be linked to common viral pathogens, among them Epstein-Barr virus. Based on reports, TCR beta sequences accurately predicted HLA-A and HLA-B alleles for most subjects. TCR sequences were mostly rare, though some public TCRs occurred in many donors. According to the study, 180 or so TCR beta chains were cytomegalovirus-associated.

This sequence originates from a man aged 35-49 years in good health and CMV-seronegative. The sequencing input was PBMCs. This chain joins TRBV5-8 and TRBJ1-5; TRBD1 matches 7 bases. CDR3 protein: CASSFRQGGGSNQPQHF. CDR3 coding DNA: TGTGCCAGCAGCTTCAGACAGGGAGGTGGCAGCAATCAGCCCCAGCATTTT.